The clone carrying this T cell receptor beta chain was found a few times. Its matching antigen is unknown. V gave up 0 bases and J gave up 6 bases, with 10 bases separating them. Germline values: CDR1 LNHNV, CDR2 YYDKDF (reference sequence). CDR3 size: 14 residues. The data were obtained in a study of T-cell memory formation after mild COVID-19. As for the study in general: TCR clusters mostly belonged to single donors. Study-wide results and caveats: A balance of CD4 and CD8 characterized clones contracting day 15 to 85, whereas later expanders leaned CD4+.

Researchers used 5'RACE with constant-segment primers to make TCR alpha and TCR beta cDNA libraries that carry sample barcodes and UMIs. TCRdb used MiXCR to reprocess the 5' RACE reads, holding one entry per CDR3 protein. The sample holds some 300,000 distinct CDR3 sequences; 15% to 20% are singletons and the top ten take around 21%. Sequencing was performed on PBMCs or a T cell subset sorted from them (not recorded which). The clonotype comes from a young man who had mild COVID-19 (a few samples of this study predate the infection). Cell type and time point are not known. The chain carries TRBV15 and TRBJ2-3, with D unresolved. In DNA, the CDR3 is TGTGCCACCAGCAGAGATCGTAGCCCCGATACGCAGTATTTT. Its protein product is CATSRDRSPDTQYF. The full variable domain, its missing parts supplied by reference TRBV15 and TRBJ2-3, is DAMVIQNPRYQVTQFGKPVTLSCSQTLNHNVMYWYQQKSSQAPKLLFHYYDKDFNNEADTPDNFQSRRPNTSFCFLDIRSPGLGDTAMYLCATSRDRSPDTQYFGPGTRLTVL.